The clone carrying this TCR beta chain was picked up many times. Antigen unknown. The data stem from a study of identical twins. Study-wide results and caveats: Conclusions were drawn cross-sectionally by statistical analysis, without following the same donors. Cord blood's abundant beta clonotypes had fewer insertions, unlike memory repertoires.

J gave up 2 bases and V 6 bases, and 7 bases lay outside the gene matches. This CDR3 comprises 14 residues. Germline values: CDR1 LNHDA, CDR2 SQIVND (reference sequence). A universal primer site came from template switching; cDNA carried unique molecular identifiers. Each CDR3 protein gets one entry after TCRdb re-called the 5' RACE reads with MiXCR. This sample has 1.5 million to 2 million distinct CDR3 sequences, with around 29% found just once. Every one of the donors was a healthy Caucasian. The chain is built from TRBV19 and TRBJ2-7, with 7 bases identical to TRBD1. The specimen was cord blood. This sequence originates from a newborn girl in good health. In DNA, the CDR3 is TGTGCCAGTAGCGACAGGGATAAGACCTACGAGCAGTACTTC. Residues: CASSDRDKTYEQYF.